This T cell receptor (beta chain) comes out of a study of T-cell reconstitution after alpha-beta-depleted transplantation in children. The V end lost 0 bases, the J end lost 2 bases, and 11 bases lay between the germline ends. CDR3 length: 14 amino acids. Germline V gene data show CDR1 as DFQATT and CDR2 as SNEGSKA (reference sequence). Molecular barcoding with unique molecular identifiers was used for the TCRbeta library. TCRdb used MiXCR to reprocess the PCR reads, holding one entry per CDR3 protein. The sample lists hundreds of thousands of distinct CDR3 sequences, roughly 17% occurring once. This clonotype has only a few counts.

The source was PBMCs from the stem cell graft donor, collected from the stem cell graft. J is TRBJ2-7 and V is TRBV20-1; D not resolved. The source is a human donor who donated a stem cell graft to a child with acute myeloid leukemia. As DNA, the CDR3 is TGCAGTGCTAGAGATAAGGACGGAGCCTACGAGCAGTACTTC. Translation gives CSARDKDGAYEQYF.